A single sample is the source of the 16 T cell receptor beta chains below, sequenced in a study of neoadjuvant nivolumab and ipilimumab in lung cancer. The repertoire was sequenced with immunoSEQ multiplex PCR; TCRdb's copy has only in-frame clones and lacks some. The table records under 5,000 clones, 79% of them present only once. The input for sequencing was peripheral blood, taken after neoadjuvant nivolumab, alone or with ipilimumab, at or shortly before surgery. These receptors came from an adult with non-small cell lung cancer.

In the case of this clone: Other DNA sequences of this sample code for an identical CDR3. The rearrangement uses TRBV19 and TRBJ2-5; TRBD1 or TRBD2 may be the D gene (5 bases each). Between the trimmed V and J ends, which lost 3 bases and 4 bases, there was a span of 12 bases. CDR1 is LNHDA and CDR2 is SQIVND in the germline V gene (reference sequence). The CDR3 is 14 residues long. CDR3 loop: CASSIGGGGETQYF. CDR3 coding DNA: TGTGCCAGTAGTATCGGTGGGGGTGGAGAGACCCAGTACTTC.

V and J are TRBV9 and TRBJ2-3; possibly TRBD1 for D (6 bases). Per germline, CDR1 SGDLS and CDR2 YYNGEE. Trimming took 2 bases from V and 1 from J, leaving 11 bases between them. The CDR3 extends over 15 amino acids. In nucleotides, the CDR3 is TGTGCCAGCAGCGTTGAACAGGGTGGCACAGATACGCAGTATTTT. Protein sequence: CASSVEQGGTDTQYF.

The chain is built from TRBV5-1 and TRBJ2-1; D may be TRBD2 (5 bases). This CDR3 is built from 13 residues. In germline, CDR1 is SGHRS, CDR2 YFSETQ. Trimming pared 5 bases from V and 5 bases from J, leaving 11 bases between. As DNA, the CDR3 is TGCGCCAGCAGAACGGGATGGGACAATGAGCAGTTCTTC. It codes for CASRTGWDNEQFF.

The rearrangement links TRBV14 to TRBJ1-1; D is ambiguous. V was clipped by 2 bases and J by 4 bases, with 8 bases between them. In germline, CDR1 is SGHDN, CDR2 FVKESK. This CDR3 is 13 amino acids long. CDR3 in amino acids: CASSQFSATEAFF. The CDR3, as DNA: TGTGCCAGCAGCCAATTTTCGGCCACTGAAGCTTTCTTT.

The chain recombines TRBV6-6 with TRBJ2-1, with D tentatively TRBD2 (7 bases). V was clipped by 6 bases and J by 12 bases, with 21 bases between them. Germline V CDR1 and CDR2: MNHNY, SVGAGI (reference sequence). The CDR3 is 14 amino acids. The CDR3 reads CASRAGGAGTRQFF. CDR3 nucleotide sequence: TGTGCCAGCAGGGCTGGGGGGGCCGGGACACGGCAGTTCTTC.

The CDR3 is CASSALDSSYEQYF. CDR3 coding DNA: TGTGCCAGCAGCGCTCTGGACAGCTCCTACGAGCAGTACTTC. This chain connects TRBV9 to TRBJ2-7; tentative D call: TRBD1 (6 bases). CDR1 is SGDLS and CDR2 is YYNGEE in the germline V gene. The CDR3 spans 14 residues. V lost 3 bases and J lost 0, with 10 bases in between.

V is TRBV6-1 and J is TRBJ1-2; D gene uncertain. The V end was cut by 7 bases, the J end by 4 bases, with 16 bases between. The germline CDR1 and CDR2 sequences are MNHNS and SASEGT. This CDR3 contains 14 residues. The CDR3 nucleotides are TGTGCCAGCATTTGGAGTGCGGGGATCTATGGCTACACCTTC. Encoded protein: CASIWSAGIYGYTF.

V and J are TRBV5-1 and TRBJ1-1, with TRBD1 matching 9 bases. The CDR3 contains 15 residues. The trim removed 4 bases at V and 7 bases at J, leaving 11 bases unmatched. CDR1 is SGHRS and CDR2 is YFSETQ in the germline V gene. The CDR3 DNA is TGCGCCAGCAGCCGCGCCGGGACAGGGTCCAATGAAGCTTTCTTT. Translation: CASSRAGTGSNEAFF.

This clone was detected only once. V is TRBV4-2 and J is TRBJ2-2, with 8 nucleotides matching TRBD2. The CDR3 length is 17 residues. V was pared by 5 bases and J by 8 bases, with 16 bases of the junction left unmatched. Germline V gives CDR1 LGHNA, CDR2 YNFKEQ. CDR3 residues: CASSRSQGTSFSGELFF. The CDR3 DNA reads TGTGCCAGCAGCAGAAGCCAGGGGACTAGTTTCTCTGGGGAGCTGTTTTTT.

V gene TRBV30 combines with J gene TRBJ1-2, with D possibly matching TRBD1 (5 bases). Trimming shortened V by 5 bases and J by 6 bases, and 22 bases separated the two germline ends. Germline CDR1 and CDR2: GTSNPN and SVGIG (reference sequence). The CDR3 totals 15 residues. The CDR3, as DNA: TGTGCCTGGCTGCTATGGGGCAGTATTGGGGATGGCTACACCTTC. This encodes CAWLLWGSIGDGYTF.

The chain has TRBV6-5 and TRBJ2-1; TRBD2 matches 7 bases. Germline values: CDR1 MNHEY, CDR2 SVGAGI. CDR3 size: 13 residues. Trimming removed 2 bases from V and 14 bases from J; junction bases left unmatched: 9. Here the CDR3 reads CASSYHRTREEFF. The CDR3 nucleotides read TGTGCCAGCAGTTACCACAGAACCCGGGAGGAGTTCTTC.

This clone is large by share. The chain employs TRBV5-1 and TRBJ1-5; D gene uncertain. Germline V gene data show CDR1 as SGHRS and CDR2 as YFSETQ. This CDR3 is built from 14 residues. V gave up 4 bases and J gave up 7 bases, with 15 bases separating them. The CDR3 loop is CASSSQPGDQPQHF. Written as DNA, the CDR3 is TGCGCCAGCAGCAGTCAGCCGGGAGACCAGCCCCAGCATTTT.

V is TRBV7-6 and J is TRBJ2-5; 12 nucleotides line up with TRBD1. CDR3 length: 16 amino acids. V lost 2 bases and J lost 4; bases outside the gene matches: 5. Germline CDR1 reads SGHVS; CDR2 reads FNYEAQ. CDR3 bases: TGTGCCAGCAGCTTAAGGGGACAGGGGGCTGCAGAGACCCAGTACTTC. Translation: CASSLRGQGAAETQYF.

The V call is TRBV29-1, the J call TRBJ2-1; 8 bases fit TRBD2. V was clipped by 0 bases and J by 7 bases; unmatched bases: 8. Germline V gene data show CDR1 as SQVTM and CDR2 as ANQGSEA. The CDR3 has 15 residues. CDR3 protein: CSVEDGRAGGNEQFF. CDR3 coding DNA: TGCAGCGTTGAAGACGGGAGGGCCGGGGGGAATGAGCAGTTCTTC.

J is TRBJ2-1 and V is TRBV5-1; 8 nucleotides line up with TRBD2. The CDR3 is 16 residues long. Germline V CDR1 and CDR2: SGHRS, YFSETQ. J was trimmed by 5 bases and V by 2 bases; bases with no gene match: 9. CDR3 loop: CASSFLAGLEHNEQFF. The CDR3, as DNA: TGCGCCAGCAGCTTTCTGGCGGGACTAGAACACAATGAGCAGTTCTTC.

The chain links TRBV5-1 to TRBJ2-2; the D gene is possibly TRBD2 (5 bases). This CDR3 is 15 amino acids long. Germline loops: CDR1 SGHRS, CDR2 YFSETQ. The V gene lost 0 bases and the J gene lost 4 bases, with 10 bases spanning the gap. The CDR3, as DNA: TGCGCCAGCAGCTTGGCTGAGGGAGCCACCGGGGAGCTGTTTTTT. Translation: CASSLAEGATGELFF.